The entry that follows covers one TCR beta chain sequence. Its target is unknown. The repertoire was sequenced with immunoSEQ multiplex PCR; TCRdb's copy has only in-frame clones and lacks some. The sample includes roughly 110,000 clones, roughly nine tenths seen only once; the top ten take approximately 5.4%. Germline V gene sequence: CDR1 SGHNT, CDR2 YENEEA. The CDR3 contains 17 residues. Trimming cost V 0 bases and J 7 bases, with 19 bases left between them. The data stem from a study of T cell responses to AZD1222 COVID-19 vaccine. Findings and caveats of the study: Unmutated variant regions are reportedly the target of nearly half of TCRs that are spike-specific. In a largely white British group with more females than males, clonal diversity was possibly underestimated. Only after the peak T cell response were repertoires sampled.

The sequencing here drew on peripheral blood, taken on day 0 of AZD1222 vaccination. This sequence joins TRBV11-3 and TRBJ2-1; D assignment may be TRBD1 or TRBD2 (7 bases each). The receptor comes from an adult in good health. The CDR3, as DNA: TGTGCCAGCAGCTTAGAAGGGGGCGGACTAGGAAGGAATGAGCAGTTCTTC. Its translation: CASSLEGGGLGRNEQFF.